Described below is a single T cell receptor (beta chain) sequence and its context. The data stem from a study of T cell repertoires in cytomegalovirus infection. Study information: Matching HLA type and CMV infection were both indicated by public TCR beta signatures.

MiXCR was run by TCRdb on the reads, yielding one entry per CDR3 protein. The data show around 350,000 distinct CDR3 sequences, 15% to 20% seen once. The V gene lost 5 bases and the J gene lost 3 bases, with 16 bases spanning the gap. The CDR3 loop spans 15 amino acids. CDR1 is SGHVS, CDR2 FNYEAQ, per germline. V and J are TRBV7-6 and TRBJ1-1; D may be TRBD1 (5 bases). The sequence was collected from a human donor in good health (CMV status not recorded). Some clones in this sample may be carry-over from other donors' samples. Sequenced: PBMCs. This CDR3 reads CASSRPGGEDTEAFF. CDR3 DNA sequence: TGTGCCAGCAGCCGCCCGGGGGGGGAGGACACTGAAGCTTTCTTT.